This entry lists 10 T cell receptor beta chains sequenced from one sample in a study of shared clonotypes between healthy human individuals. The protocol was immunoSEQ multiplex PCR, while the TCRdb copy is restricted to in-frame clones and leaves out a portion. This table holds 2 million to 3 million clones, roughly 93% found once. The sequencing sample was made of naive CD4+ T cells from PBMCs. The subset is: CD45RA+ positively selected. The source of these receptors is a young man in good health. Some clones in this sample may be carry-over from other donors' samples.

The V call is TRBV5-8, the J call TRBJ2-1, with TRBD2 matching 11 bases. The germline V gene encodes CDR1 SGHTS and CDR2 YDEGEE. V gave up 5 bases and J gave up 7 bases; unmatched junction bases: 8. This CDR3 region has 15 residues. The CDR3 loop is CASRLAGGPLNEQFF. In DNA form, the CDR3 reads TGTGCCAGCAGGTTAGCGGGAGGGCCGTTAAATGAGCAGTTCTTC.

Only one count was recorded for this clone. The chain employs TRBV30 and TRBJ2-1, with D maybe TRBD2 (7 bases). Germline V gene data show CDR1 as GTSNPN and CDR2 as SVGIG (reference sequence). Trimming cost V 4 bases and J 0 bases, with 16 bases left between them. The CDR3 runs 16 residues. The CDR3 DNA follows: TGTGCCTGGACCGTCAGGGGCGGGAGCTCCTACAATGAGCAGTTCTTC. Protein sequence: CAWTVRGGSSYNEQFF.

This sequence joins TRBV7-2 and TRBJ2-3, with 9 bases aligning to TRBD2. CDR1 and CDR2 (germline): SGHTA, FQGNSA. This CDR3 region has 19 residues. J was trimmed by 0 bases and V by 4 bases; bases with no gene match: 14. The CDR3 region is CASSSKPGLAPLSTDTQYF. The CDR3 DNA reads TGTGCCAGCAGCTCAAAGCCGGGACTAGCCCCCCTTAGCACAGATACGCAGTATTTT. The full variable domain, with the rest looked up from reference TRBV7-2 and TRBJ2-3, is GAGVSQSPSNKVTEKGKDVELRCDPISGHTALYWYRQSLGQGLEFLIYFQGNSAPDKSGLPSDRFSAERTGGSVSTLTIQRTQQEDSAVYLCASSSKPGLAPLSTDTQYFGPGTRLTVL.

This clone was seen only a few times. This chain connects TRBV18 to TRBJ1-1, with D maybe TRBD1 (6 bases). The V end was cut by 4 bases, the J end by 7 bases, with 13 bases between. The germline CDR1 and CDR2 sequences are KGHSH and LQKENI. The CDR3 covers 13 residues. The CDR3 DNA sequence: TGTGCCAGCTCACGAGTTCAACAGGGTGAAGCTTTCTTT. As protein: CASSRVQQGEAFF.

DNA for the CDR3: TGCGCCAGCAGCTTTACCAGGGGGCACGAGCAGTACTTC. Translation: CASSFTRGHEQYF. The V call is TRBV5-1, the J call TRBJ2-7; 8 bases agree with TRBD1. This CDR3 contains 13 residues. The trim removed 2 bases at V and 5 bases at J, leaving 3 bases unmatched. From germline, CDR1 is SGHRS and CDR2 YFSETQ.

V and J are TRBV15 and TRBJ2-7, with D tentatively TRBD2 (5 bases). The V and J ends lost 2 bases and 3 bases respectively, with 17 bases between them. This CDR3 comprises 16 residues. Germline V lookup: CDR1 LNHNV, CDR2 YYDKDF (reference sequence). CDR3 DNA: TGTGCCACCAGCAGAAAATTAGCAGCTCGGGGCTACGAGCAGTACTTC. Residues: CATSRKLAARGYEQYF. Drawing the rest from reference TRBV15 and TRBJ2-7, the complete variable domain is DAMVIQNPRYQVTQFGKPVTLSCSQTLNHNVMYWYQQKSSQAPKLLFHYYDKDFNNEADTPDNFQSRRPNTSFCFLDIRSPGLGDTAMYLCATSRKLAARGYEQYFGPGTRLTVT.

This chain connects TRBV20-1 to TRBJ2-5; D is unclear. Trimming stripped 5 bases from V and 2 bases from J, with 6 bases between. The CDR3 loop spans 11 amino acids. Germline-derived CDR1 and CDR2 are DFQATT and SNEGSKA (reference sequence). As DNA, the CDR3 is TGCAGTGCTCAAAATCAAGAGACCCAGTACTTC. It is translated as CSAQNQETQYF.

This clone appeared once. The CDR3 sequence: CASTLGQRKETQYF. In DNA, the CDR3 is TGTGCCAGCACCCTGGGACAGAGGAAAGAGACCCAGTACTTC. The chain carries TRBV5-4 and TRBJ2-5; the match to TRBD1 covers 7 bases. The J segment lost 3 bases and the V segment lost 6 bases, leaving 8 bases of the junction unmatched. CDR3 length: 14 amino acids. Germline lookup yields CDR1 SGHNT and CDR2 YYREEE (reference sequence).

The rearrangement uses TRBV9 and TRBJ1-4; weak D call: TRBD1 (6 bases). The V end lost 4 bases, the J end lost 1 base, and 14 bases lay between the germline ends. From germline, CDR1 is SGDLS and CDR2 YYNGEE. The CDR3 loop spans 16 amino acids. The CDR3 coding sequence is TGTGCCAGCAGCTACGAGTCAGGGGTAACTAATGAAAAACTGTTTTTT. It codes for CASSYESGVTNEKLFF. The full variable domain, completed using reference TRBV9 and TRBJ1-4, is DSGVTQTPKHLITATGQRVTLRCSPRSGDLSVYWYQQSLDQGLQFLIQYYNGEERAKGNILERFSAQQFPDLHSELNLSSLELGDSALYFCASSYESGVTNEKLFFGSGTQLSVL.

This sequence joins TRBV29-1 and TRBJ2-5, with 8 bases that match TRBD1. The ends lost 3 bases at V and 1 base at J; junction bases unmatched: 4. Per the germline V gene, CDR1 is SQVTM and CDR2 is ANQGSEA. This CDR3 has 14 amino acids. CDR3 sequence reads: CSVEWGQAQETQYF. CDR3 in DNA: TGCAGCGTTGAGTGGGGACAGGCCCAAGAGACCCAGTACTTC.